This TCR beta chain comes out of a study of PD-L1 blockade in urothelial cancer. Losses at the gene ends were 5 bases for V and 0 bases for J; bases not matched to a gene: 3. Germline lookup yields CDR1 LGHNA and CDR2 YNFKEQ. This CDR3 has 15 residues. Assay used: immunoSEQ multiplex PCR; TCRdb lists only in-frame clones, some missing. The table shows 85,000 to 100,000 clones, with around 86% occurring only once. General study points: For durable-benefit patients, tumor-associated blood clones expanded more at 3 weeks.

The time point was: pretreatment peripheral blood. Patients had urothelial carcinoma that was locally advanced or metastatic. Remarks on this clone: What it binds is unknown.

This specimen was PBMCs, taken around atezolizumab (anti-PD-L1) treatment. The rearrangement joins TRBV4-2 to TRBJ2-1, with TRBD2 matching 8 bases. The receptor's source is a man aged 55 to 70 with urothelial cancer. CDR3 in DNA: TGTGCCAGCAGCTCCGGGGGGGGCTCCTACAATGAGCAGTTCTTC. Amino acid sequence: CASSSGGGSYNEQFF.